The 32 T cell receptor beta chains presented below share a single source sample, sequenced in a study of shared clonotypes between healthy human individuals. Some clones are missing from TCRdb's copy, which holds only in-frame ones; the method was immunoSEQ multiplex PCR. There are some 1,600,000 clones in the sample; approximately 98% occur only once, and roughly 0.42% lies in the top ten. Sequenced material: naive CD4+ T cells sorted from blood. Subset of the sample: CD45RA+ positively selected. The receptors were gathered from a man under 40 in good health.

CDR3 sequence: CASNSGWDYQETQYF. The CDR3 nucleotides are TGTGCCAGCAACTCGGGGTGGGACTACCAAGAGACCCAGTACTTC. V gene TRBV6-6 combines with J gene TRBJ2-5; the D gene is possibly TRBD2 (6 bases). Trimming took 7 bases from V and 0 from J, leaving 15 bases between them. From germline, CDR1 is MNHNY and CDR2 SVGAGI (reference sequence). The CDR3 consists of 15 residues.

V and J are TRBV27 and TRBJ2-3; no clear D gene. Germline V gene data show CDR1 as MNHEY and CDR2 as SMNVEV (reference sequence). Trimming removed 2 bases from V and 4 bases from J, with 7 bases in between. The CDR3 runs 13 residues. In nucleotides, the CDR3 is TGTGCCAGCAGTTTAACCCGTGCAGATACGCAGTATTTT. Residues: CASSLTRADTQYF.

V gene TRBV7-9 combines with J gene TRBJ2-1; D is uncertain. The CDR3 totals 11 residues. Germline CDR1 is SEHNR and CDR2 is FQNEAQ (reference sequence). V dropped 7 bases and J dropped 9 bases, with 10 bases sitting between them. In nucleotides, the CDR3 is TGTGCCAGCAACAGAGGCGGTGAGCAGTTCTTC. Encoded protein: CASNRGGEQFF.

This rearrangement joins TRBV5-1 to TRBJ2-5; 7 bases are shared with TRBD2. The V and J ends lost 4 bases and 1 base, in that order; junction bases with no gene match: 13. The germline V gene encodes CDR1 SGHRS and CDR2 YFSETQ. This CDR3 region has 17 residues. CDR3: CASSRGGWDYLQETQYF. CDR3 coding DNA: TGCGCCAGCAGCCGAGGTGGGTGGGACTACCTCCAAGAGACCCAGTACTTC.

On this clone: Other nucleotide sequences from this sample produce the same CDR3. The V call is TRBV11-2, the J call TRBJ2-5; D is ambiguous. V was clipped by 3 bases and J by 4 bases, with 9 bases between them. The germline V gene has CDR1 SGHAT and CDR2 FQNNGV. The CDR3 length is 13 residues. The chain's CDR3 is CASSFGFGETQYF. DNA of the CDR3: TGTGCCAGCAGCTTCGGGTTTGGAGAGACCCAGTACTTC.

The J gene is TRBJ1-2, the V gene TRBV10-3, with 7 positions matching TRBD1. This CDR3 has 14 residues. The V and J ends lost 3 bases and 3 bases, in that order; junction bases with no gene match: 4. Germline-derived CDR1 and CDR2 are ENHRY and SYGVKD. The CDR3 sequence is CAISDSGTDYGYTF. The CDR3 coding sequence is TGTGCCATCAGTGACTCCGGGACAGACTATGGCTACACCTTC.

The CDR3: CATSRDQGHYGYTF. CDR3 bases: TGTGCCACCAGCAGAGACCAGGGACACTATGGCTACACCTTC. This rearrangement joins TRBV15 to TRBJ1-2; D possibly corresponds to TRBD1 (5 bases). The CDR3 runs to 14 residues. Deletions cut 0 bases from V and 3 bases from J, with 8 bases between. Germline CDR1 and CDR2: LNHNV and YYDKDF (reference sequence).

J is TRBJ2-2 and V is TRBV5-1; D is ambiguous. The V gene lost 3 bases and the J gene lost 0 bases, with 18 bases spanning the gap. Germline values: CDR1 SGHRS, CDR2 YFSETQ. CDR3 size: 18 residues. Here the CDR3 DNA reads TGCGCCAGCAGCTCACTTGGCCACACGTTCGCGAACACCGGGGAGCTGTTTTTT. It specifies CASSSLGHTFANTGELFF.

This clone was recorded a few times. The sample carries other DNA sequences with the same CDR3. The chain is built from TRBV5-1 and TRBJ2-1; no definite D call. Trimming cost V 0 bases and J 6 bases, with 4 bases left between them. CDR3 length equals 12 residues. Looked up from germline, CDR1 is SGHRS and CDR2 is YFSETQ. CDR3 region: CASSLAGNEQFF. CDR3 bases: TGCGCCAGCAGCTTGGCAGGCAATGAGCAGTTCTTC. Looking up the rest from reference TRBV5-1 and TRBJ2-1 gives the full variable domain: KAGVTQTPRYLIKTRGQQVTLSCSPISGHRSVSWYQQTPGQGLQFLFEYFSETQRNKGNFPGRFSGRQFSNSRSEMNVSTLELGDSALYLCASSLAGNEQFFGPGTRLTVL.

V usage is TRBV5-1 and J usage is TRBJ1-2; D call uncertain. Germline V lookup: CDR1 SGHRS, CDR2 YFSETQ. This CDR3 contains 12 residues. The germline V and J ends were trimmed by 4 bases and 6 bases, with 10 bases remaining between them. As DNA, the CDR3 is TGCGCCAGCAGCCCGGTAGGCAATGGCTACACCTTC. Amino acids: CASSPVGNGYTF.

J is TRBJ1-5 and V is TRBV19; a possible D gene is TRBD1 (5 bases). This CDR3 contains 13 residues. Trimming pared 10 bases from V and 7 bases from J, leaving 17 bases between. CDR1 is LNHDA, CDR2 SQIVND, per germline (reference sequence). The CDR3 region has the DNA TGTGCCACCAGGAGGGTCGGGGGACAGCCCCAGCATTTT. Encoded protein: CATRRVGGQPQHF.

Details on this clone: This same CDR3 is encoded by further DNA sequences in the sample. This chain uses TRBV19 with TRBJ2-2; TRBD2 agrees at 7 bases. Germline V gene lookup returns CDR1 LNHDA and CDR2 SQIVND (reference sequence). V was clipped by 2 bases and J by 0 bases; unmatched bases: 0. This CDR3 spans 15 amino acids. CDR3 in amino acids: CASSILAANTGELFF. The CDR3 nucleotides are TGTGCCAGTAGTATACTAGCGGCGAACACCGGGGAGCTGTTTTTT.

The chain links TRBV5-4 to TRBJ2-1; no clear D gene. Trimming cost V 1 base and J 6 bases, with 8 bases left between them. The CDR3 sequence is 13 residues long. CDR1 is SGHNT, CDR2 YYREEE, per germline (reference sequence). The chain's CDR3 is CASSLPAGNEQFF. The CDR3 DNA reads TGTGCCAGCAGCTTGCCCGCAGGCAATGAGCAGTTCTTC.

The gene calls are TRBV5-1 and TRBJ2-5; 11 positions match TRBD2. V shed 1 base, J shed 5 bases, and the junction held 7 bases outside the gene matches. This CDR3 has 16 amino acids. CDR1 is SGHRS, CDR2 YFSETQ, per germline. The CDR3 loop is CASSLTTSGRSETQYF. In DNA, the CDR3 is TGCGCCAGCAGCTTGACAACTAGCGGGAGATCCGAGACCCAGTACTTC.

CDR3 region: CASTLLLYNEQFF. CDR3 nucleotide sequence: TGTGCCAGTACTCTACTCCTCTACAATGAGCAGTTCTTC. J is TRBJ2-1 and V is TRBV19; D not resolved. From germline, CDR1 is LNHDA and CDR2 SQIVND (reference sequence). This CDR3 is built from 13 residues. V shed 7 bases and J shed 3 bases, with 10 bases lying between them.

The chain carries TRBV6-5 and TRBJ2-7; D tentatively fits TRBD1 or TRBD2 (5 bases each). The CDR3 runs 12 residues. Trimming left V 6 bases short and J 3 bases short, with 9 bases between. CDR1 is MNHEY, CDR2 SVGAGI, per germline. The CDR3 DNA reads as TGTGCCAGCAGCCCGGGGCTCTACGAGCAGTACTTC. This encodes CASSPGLYEQYF.

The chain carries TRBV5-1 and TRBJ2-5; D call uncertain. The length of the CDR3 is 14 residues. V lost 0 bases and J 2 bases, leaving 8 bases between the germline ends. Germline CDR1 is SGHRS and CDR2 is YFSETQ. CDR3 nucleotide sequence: TGCGCCAGCAGCTTGGGTAGGAGACAAGAGACCCAGTACTTC. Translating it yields CASSLGRRQETQYF. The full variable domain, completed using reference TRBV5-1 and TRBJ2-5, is KAGVTQTPRYLIKTRGQQVTLSCSPISGHRSVSWYQQTPGQGLQFLFEYFSETQRNKGNFPGRFSGRQFSNSRSEMNVSTLELGDSALYLCASSLGRRQETQYFGPGTRLLVL.

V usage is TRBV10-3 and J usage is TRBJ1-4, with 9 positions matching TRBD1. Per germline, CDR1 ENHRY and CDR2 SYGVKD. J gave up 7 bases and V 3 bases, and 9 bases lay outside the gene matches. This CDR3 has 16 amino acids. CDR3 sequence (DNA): TGTGCCATCAGTGAACAAAGGACAGGGGACCTTGAAAAACTGTTTTTT. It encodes CAISEQRTGDLEKLFF.

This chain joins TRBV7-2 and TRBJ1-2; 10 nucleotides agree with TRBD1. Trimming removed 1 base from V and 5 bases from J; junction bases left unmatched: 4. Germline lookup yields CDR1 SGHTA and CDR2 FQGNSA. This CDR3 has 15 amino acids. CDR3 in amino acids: CASSLGQGAGYGYTF. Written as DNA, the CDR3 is TGTGCCAGCAGCTTAGGACAGGGGGCTGGATATGGCTACACCTTC.

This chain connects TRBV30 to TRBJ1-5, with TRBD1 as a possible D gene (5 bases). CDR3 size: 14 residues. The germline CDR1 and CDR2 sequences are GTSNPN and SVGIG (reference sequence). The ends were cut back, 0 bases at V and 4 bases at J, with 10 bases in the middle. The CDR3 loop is CAWSVPGGNQPQHF. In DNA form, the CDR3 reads TGTGCCTGGAGTGTACCCGGGGGGAATCAGCCCCAGCATTTT.

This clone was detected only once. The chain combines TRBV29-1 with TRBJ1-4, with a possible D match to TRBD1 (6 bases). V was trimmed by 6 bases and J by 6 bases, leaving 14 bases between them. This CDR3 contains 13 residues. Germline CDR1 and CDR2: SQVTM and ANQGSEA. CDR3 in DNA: TGCAGCGTGGGAGGGGGAGACTATGAAAAACTGTTTTTT. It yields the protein CSVGGGDYEKLFF.

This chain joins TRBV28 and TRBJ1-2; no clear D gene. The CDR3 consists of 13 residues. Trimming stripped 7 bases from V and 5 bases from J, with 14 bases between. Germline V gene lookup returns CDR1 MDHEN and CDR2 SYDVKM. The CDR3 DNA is TGTGCCAGCACCCCGGTCCCCATATATGGCTACACCTTC. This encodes CASTPVPIYGYTF.

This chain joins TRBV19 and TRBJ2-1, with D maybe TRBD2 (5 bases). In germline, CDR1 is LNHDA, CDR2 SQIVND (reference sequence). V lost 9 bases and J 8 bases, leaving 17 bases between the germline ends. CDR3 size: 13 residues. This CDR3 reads CASTPAGVHEQFF. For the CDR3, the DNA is TGTGCCAGCACTCCGGCGGGCGTCCATGAGCAGTTCTTC.

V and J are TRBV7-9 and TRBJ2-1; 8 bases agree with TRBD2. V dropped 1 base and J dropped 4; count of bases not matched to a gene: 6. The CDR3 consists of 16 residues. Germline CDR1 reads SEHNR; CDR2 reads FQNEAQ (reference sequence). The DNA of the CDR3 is TGTGCCAGCAGCTTAGTTGCGGGAGGTAGGTACAATGAGCAGTTCTTC. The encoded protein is CASSLVAGGRYNEQFF.

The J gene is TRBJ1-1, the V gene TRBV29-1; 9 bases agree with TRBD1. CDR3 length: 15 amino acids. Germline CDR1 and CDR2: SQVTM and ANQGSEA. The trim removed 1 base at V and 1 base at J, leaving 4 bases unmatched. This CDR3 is CSVEGQGGGNTEAFF. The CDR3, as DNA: TGCAGCGTTGAAGGACAGGGGGGAGGGAACACTGAAGCTTTCTTT.

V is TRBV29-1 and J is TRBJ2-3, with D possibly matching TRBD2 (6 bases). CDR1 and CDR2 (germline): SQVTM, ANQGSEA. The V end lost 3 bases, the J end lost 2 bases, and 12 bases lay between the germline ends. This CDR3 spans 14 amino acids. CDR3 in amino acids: CSVDPSDHTDTQYF. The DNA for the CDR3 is TGCAGCGTTGACCCTAGCGACCACACAGATACGCAGTATTTT.

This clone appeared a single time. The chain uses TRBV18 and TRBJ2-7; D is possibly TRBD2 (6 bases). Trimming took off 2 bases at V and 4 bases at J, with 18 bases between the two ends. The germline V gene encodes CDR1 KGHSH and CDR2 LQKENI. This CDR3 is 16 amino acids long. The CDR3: CASSPTSGLPRYEQYF. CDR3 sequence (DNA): TGTGCCAGCTCACCAACAAGTGGACTACCGAGATACGAGCAGTACTTC.

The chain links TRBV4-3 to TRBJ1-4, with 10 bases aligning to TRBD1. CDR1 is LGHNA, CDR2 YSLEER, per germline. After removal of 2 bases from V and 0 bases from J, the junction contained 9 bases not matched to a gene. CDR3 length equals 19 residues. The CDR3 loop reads CASSQMAGTGVATNEKLFF. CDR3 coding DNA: TGCGCCAGCAGCCAAATGGCGGGGACAGGGGTTGCAACTAATGAAAAACTGTTTTTT.

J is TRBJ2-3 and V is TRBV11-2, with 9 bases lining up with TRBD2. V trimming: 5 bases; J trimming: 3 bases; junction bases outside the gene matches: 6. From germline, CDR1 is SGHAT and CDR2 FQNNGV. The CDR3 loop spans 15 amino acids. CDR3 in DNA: TGTGCCAGCAGCCCAGGACTAGCGTCTACAGATACGCAGTATTTT. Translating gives CASSPGLASTDTQYF.

The CDR3 nucleotides are TGCAGCGCCGGACTAGCGGGAGGGCCAATCTACGAGCAGTACTTC. Encoded protein: CSAGLAGGPIYEQYF. J is TRBJ2-7 and V is TRBV29-1; TRBD2 matches at 15 bases. V lost 7 bases to trimming and J lost 3 bases; unmatched junction nucleotides: 7. Per the germline V gene, CDR1 is SQVTM and CDR2 is ANQGSEA. The CDR3 length is 15 residues.

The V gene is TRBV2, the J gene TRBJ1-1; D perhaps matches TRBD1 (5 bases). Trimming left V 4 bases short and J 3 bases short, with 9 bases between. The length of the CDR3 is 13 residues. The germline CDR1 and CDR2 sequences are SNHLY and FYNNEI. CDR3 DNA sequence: TGTGCCAGCAGTGGGGGGTGGGACACTGAAGCTTTCTTT. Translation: CASSGGWDTEAFF.

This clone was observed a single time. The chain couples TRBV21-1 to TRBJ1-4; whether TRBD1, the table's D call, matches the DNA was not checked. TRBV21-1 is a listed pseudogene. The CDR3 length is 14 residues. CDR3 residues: CASSRAETNEKLFF. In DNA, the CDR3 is TGTGCCAGCAGCAGGGCAGAAACTAATGAAAAACTGTTTTTT.